Each of the 8 T cell receptor beta chains below was sequenced from the same sample in a study of blood T cell repertoires in COVID-19. Using immunoSEQ multiplex PCR, the repertoire was profiled, and TCRdb retains in-frame clones only, with some absent. The table shows some 400,000 clones, with around 89% occurring only once. The sample taken for sequencing was PBMCs or T cells enriched from blood (not recorded which). The receptors come from a man aged 25-45 years who had recovered from COVID-19.

The chain links TRBV29-1 to TRBJ2-7, with 7 bases matching TRBD2. Germline V gene lookup returns CDR1 SQVTM and CDR2 ANQGSEA. The CDR3 runs to 15 residues. Trimming removed 5 bases from V and 2 bases from J; junction bases left unmatched: 12. CDR3 loop: CSVTEVSGSTYEQYF. Written as DNA, the CDR3 is TGCAGCGTTACCGAGGTTAGCGGGTCCACCTACGAGCAGTACTTC.

The V and J genes are TRBV9 and TRBJ1-1; 8 bases line up with TRBD1. CDR1 is SGDLS and CDR2 is YYNGEE in the germline V gene. V trimming: 0 bases; J trimming: 4 bases; junction bases outside the gene matches: 8. This CDR3 has 16 amino acids. The CDR3 region is CASSVVFSTGVTEAFF. The CDR3 nucleotides are TGTGCCAGCAGCGTAGTGTTTTCGACAGGGGTCACTGAAGCTTTCTTT. Full variable domain (outside the CDR3, taken from reference TRBV9 and TRBJ1-1): DSGVTQTPKHLITATGQRVTLRCSPRSGDLSVYWYQQSLDQGLQFLIQYYNGEERAKGNILERFSAQQFPDLHSELNLSSLELGDSALYFCASSVVFSTGVTEAFFGQGTRLTVV.

The genes are TRBV4-1 and TRBJ1-1; 11 nucleotides line up with TRBD1. This CDR3 region has 19 residues. V trimming: 0 bases; J trimming: 1 base; junction bases outside the gene matches: 10. In germline, CDR1 is MGHRA, CDR2 YSYEKL. The DNA of the CDR3 is TGCGCCAGCAGCCAAGACCCTACACGGACAGGGGGCCAGAACACTGAAGCTTTCTTT. As protein: CASSQDPTRTGGQNTEAFF.

The chain links TRBV7-8 to TRBJ2-7, with 12 bases matching TRBD2. Germline loops: CDR1 SGHVS, CDR2 FQNEAQ. V was clipped by 2 bases and J by 6 bases; unmatched bases: 5. The CDR3 contains 15 residues. CDR3: CASSLTTSGRGEQYF. The CDR3 DNA is TGTGCCAGCAGCTTAACGACTAGCGGGAGAGGCGAGCAGTACTTC. The entire variable domain, with the rest obtained from reference TRBV7-8 and TRBJ2-7, is as follows: GAGVSQSPRYKVAKRGQDVALRCDPISGHVSLFWYQQALGQGPEFLTYFQNEAQLDKSGLPSDRFFAERPEGSVSTLKIQRTQQEDSAVYLCASSLTTSGRGEQYFGPGTRLTVT.

The rearrangement links TRBV10-2 to TRBJ1-5, with 7 bases identical to TRBD1. V was clipped by 0 bases and J by 12 bases; unmatched bases: 11. The CDR3 loop spans 15 amino acids. Germline assignment: CDR1 WSHSY and CDR2 SAAADI. The CDR3 spells CASSESAQGSSIQHF. CDR3 nucleotide sequence: TGCGCCAGCAGTGAGTCTGCACAGGGGTCCTCAATCCAGCATTTT.

The V gene is TRBV10-1, the J gene TRBJ2-2; 7 bases align to TRBD1. Germline CDR1 is WNHNN and CDR2 is SYGVQD (reference sequence). The J segment lost 4 bases and the V segment lost 6 bases, leaving 5 bases of the junction unmatched. The CDR3 is 14 residues long. CDR3 nucleotides: TGCGCCAGCAGAGGGGGCTCGAGCACCGGGGAGCTGTTTTTT. Amino acids: CASRGGSSTGELFF.

CDR3 coding DNA: TGCGCCAGCAGCTTCGCAGGGAACACTGAAGCTTTCTTT. It encodes CASSFAGNTEAFF. The V and J genes are TRBV5-1 and TRBJ1-1, with D hard to call. The V end was cut by 2 bases, the J end by 1 base, with 6 bases between. CDR1 and CDR2 (germline): SGHRS, YFSETQ. This CDR3 is built from 13 residues.

V usage is TRBV28 and J usage is TRBJ1-2, with unresolved D. The CDR3 spans 12 residues. The germline CDR1 and CDR2 sequences are MDHEN and SYDVKM. V dropped 6 bases and J dropped 2 bases, with 7 bases sitting between them. In DNA, the CDR3 is TGTGCCAGCAGCCCCGGGAACTATGGCTACACCTTC. As protein: CASSPGNYGYTF.